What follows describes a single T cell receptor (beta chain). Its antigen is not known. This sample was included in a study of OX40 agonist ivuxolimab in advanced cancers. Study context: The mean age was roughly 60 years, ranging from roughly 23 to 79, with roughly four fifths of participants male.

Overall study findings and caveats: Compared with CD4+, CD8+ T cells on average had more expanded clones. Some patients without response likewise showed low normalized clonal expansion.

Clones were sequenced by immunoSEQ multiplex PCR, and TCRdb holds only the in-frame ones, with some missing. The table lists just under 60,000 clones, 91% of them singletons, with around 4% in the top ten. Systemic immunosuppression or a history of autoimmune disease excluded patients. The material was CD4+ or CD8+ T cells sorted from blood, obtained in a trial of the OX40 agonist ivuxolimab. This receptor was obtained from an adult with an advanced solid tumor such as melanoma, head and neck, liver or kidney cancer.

CDR3 nucleotide sequence: TGTGCCATCAGTGTTGGGACAGGGGGTGGGGAGACCCAGTACTTC. Encoded protein: CAISVGTGGGETQYF. J is TRBJ2-5 and V is TRBV10-3; 11 nucleotides align to TRBD1. The CDR3 sequence is 15 residues long. The V and J ends lost 4 bases and 5 bases, in that order; junction bases with no gene match: 6. Germline V gene data show CDR1 as ENHRY and CDR2 as SYGVKD.